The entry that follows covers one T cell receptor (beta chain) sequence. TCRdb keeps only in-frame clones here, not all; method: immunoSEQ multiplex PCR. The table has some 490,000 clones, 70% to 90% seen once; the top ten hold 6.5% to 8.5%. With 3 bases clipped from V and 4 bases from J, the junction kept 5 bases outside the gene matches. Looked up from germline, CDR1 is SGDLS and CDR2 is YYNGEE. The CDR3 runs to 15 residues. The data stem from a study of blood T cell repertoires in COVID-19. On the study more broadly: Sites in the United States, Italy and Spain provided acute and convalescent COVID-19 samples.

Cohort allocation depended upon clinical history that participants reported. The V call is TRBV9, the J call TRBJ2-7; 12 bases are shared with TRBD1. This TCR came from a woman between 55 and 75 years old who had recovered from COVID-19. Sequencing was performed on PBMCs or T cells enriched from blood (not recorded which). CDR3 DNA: TGTGCCAGCAGCGAGGGGGACAGGGGGCCATACGAGCAGTACTTC. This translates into CASSEGDRGPYEQYF.